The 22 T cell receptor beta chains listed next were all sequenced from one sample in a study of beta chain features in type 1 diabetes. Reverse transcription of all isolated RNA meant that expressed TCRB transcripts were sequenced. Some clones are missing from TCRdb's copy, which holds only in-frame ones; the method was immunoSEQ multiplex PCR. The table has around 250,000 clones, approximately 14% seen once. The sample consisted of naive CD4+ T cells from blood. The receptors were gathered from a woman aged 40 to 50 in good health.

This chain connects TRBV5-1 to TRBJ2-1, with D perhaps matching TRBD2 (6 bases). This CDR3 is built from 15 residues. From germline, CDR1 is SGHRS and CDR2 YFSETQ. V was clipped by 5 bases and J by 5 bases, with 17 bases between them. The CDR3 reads CASRRLGSGDNEQFF. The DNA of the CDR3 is TGCGCCAGCAGACGCCTCGGGAGCGGAGACAATGAGCAGTTCTTC.

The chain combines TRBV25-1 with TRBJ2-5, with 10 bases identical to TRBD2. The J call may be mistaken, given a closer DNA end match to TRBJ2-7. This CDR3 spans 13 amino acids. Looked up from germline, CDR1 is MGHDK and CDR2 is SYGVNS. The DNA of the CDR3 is TGTGCCAGCAGTAGGCTAGCGGGGGACGAGCAGTACTTC. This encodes CASSRLAGDEQYF.

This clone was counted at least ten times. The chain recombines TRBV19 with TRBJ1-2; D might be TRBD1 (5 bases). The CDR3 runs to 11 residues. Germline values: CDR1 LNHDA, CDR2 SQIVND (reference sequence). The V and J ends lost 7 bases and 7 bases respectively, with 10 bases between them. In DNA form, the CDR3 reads TGTGCCAGTAAAGACAGAACTGGCTACACCTTC. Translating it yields CASKDRTGYTF.

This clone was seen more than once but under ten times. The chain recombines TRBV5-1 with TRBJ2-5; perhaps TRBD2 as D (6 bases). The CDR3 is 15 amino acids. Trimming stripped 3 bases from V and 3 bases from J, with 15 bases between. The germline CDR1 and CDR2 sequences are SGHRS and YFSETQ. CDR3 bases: TGCGCCAGCAGCTGGGGGACTGGGACGAAAGAGACCCAGTACTTC. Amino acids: CASSWGTGTKETQYF.

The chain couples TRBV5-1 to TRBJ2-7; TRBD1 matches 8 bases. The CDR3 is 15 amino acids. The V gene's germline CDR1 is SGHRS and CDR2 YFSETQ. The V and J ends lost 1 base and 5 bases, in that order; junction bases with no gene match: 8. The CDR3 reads CASSLRSGQGDEQYF. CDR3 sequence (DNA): TGCGCCAGCAGCTTGCGGTCCGGACAGGGAGACGAGCAGTACTTC.

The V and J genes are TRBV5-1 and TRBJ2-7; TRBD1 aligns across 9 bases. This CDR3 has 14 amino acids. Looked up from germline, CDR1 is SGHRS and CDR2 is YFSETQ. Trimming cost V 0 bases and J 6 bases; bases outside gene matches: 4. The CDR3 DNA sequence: TGCGCCAGCAGCTTGGAGGGACAGGGACTCGAGCAGTACTTC. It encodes CASSLEGQGLEQYF.

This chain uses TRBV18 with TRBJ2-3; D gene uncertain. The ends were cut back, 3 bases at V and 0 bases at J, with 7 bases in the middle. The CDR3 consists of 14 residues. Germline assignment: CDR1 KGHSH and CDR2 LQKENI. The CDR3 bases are TGTGCCAGCTCACCTAGGAGTAGCACAGATACGCAGTATTTT. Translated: CASSPRSSTDTQYF.

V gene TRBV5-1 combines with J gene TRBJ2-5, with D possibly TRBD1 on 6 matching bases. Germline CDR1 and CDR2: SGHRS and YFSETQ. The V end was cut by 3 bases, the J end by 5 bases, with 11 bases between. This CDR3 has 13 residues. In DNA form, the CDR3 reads TGCGCCAGCAGCTCCCAGGGGACGGAGACCCAGTACTTC. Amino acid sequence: CASSSQGTETQYF.

The CDR3 DNA follows: TGTGCCAGTAGTAAGGGGCCAGGGGGGCCTAGGGAGCAGTACTTC. As protein: CASSKGPGGPREQYF. V gene TRBV19 combines with J gene TRBJ2-7, with D perhaps TRBD1 (7 bases). The CDR3 contains 15 residues. CDR1 and CDR2 (germline): LNHDA, SQIVND (reference sequence). V shed 4 bases and J shed 7 bases, with 20 bases lying between them.

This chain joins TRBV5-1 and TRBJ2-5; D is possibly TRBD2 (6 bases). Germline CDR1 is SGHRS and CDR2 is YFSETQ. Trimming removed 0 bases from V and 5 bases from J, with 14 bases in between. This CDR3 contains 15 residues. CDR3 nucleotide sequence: TGCGCCAGCAGCTTGGACTGGGGAGGAGGGGAGACCCAGTACTTC. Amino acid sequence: CASSLDWGGGETQYF.

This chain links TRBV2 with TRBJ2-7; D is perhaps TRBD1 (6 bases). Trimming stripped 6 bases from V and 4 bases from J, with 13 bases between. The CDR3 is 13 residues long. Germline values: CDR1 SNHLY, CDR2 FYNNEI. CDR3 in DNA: TGTGCCAGCAGACCAGGACAGTTGTACGAGCAGTACTTC. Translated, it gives CASRPGQLYEQYF.

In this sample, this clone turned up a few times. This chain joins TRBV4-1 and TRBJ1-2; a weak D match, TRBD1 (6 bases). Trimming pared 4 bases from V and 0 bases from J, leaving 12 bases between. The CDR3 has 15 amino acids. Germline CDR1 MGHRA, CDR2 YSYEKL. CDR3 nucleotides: TGCGCCAGCAGCCCGGGGACACGAACTAACTATGGCTACACCTTC. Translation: CASSPGTRTNYGYTF.

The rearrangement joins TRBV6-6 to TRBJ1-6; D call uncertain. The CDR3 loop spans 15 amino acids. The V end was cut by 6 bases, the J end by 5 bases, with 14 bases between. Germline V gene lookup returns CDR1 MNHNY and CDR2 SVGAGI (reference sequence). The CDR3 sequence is CASRDSGRNNSPLHF. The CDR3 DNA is TGTGCCAGCAGGGACTCCGGGAGAAATAATTCACCCCTCCACTTT.

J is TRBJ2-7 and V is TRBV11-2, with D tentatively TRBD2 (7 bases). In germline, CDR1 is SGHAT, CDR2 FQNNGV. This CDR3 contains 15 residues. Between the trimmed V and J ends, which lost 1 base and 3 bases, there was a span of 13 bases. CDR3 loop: CASSLAQGRDYEQYF. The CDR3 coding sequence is TGTGCCAGCAGCTTAGCTCAGGGGAGGGACTACGAGCAGTACTTC.

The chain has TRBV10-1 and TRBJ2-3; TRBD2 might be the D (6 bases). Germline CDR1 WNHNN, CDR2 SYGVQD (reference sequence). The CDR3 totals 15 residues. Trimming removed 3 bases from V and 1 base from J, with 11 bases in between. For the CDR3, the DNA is TGCGCCAGCAGTGAATTGGAGCGGGGCACAGATACGCAGTATTTT. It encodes CASSELERGTDTQYF.

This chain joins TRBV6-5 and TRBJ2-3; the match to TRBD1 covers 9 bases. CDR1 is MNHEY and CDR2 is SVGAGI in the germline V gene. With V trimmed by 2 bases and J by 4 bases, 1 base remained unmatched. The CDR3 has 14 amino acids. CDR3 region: CASSYTGGPDTQYF. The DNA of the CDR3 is TGTGCCAGCAGTTACACAGGGGGCCCAGATACGCAGTATTTT.

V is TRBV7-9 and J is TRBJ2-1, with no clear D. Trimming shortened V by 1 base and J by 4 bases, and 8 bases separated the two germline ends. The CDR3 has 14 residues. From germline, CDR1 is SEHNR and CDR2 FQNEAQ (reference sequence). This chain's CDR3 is CASSLEAAYNEQFF. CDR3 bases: TGTGCCAGCAGCTTAGAGGCGGCGTACAATGAGCAGTTCTTC.

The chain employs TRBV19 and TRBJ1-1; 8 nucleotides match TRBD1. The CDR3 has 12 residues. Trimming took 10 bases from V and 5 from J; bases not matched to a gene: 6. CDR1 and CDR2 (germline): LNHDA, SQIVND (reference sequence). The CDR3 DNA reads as TGTGCCACCGGACAGGGCCTAACTGAAGCTTTCTTT. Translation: CATGQGLTEAFF.

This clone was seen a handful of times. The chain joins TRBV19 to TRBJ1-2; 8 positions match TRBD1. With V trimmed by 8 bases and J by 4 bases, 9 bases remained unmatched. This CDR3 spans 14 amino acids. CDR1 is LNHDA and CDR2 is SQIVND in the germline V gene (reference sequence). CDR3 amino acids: CASSRTGMSYGYTF. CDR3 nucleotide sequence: TGTGCCAGTTCGAGGACAGGGATGTCCTATGGCTACACCTTC.

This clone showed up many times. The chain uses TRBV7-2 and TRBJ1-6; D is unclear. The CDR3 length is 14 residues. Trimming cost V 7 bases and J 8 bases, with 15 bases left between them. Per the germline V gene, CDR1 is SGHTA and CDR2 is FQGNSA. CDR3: CASTMDAGYSPLHF. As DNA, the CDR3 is TGTGCCAGCACCATGGATGCGGGGTATTCACCCCTCCACTTT.

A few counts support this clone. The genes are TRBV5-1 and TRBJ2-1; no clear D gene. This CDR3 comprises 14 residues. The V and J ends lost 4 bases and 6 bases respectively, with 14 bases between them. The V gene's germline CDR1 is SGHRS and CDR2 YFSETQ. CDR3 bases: TGCGCCAGCAGCCCGGTAGGCGGCCTCAATGAGCAGTTCTTC. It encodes CASSPVGGLNEQFF.

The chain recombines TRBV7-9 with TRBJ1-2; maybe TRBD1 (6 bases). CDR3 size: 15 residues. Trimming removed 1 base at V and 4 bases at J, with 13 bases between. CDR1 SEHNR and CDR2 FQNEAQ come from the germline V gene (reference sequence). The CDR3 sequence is CASSLGQGNPYGYTF. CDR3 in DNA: TGTGCCAGCAGCTTAGGGCAGGGGAACCCCTATGGCTACACCTTC.